The T cell receptor beta chain under discussion was sequenced for a study of metastatic and nonmetastatic thyroid tumors. Study-wide context: For malignant and benign thyroid patients, tumor or nodule tissue and blood were the sources whose repertoires were compared.

The germline CDR1 and CDR2 sequences are LNHDA and SQIVND (reference sequence). V lost 5 bases and J lost 4; bases outside the gene matches: 9. This CDR3 has 16 amino acids. Ten or more counts support this clone. Its antigen is unidentified. Patients underwent thyroid surgery, and none had received any treatment before it. Source study methods: CDR3 differences across clinicopathological groups were used to build a distant-metastasis classifier for papillary thyroid cancer. MiXCR was used by TCRdb to re-call the PCR reads. The V and J calls were determined by TCRdb, not by the authors. The sample has some 83,000 clones; around 12% are singletons. Regarding the study as a whole: When malignant thyroid tumors were compared with benign nodules, TCR beta diversity was reportedly significantly higher in the malignant tumors. This held in both blood and tumor samples.

The chain combines TRBV19 with TRBJ1-3; TRBD1 matches 9 bases. This sequence originates from a female donor with papillary thyroid cancer or a benign thyroid nodule (not recorded which). Some clones in this sample may be carry-over from other donors' samples. Sequences were obtained from tumor tissue. The CDR3 nucleotides are TGTGCCAGTAGTCCCTCAGGACAGGGGAACGGAAACACCATATATTTT. It encodes CASSPSGQGNGNTIYF. The whole variable domain, remainder taken from reference TRBV19 and TRBJ1-3, is DGGITQSPKYLFRKEGQNVTLSCEQNLNHDAMYWYRQDPGQGLRLIYYSQIVNDFQKGDIAEGYSVSREKKESFPLTVTSAQKNPTAFYLCASSPSGQGNGNTIYFGEGSWLTVV.